The entry below gives a single T cell receptor beta chain sequence along with its context. Which antigen it targets is not known. No quality values exist for individual bases; no much larger clone is one base distant. The sample originates from a study of CD8+CD57+ T cells in acquired aplastic anemia (dated by TCRdb to the late 2010s). Some background on the complete study: On average, sorted CD4+ and CD8+ cells yielded around 3.1 ug of extracted DNA, with a range of about 0.19 to 30 ug. Mean read counts for healthy donor samples were 10 million to 10.8 million for CD4+ cells and fewer than 12 million for CD8+ cells. Summary of the overall study and its limitations: CD8+ Simpson's diversity did not differ significantly between patients and healthy controls (P=0.060). Fewer than 30 CD8+ CDR3 sequences were found in both patients and controls but appeared to be highly expressed in patients and within the immunodominant clones of the patients.

From the cysteine up to the phenylalanine, the CDR3 has a length of 17 residues. This entry keeps only the CDR3 DNA: 51 bases, framed from base 1. V was cut back by 0 bases and J by 5 bases, leaving a gap of 19 bases between them. The CDR1 and CDR2 encoded by the germline V gene (reference sequence) are DFQATT and SNEGSKA. TCR repertoires of sorted CD4+ and CD8+ blood T cells from severe aplastic anemia patients and healthy subjects were deep-sequenced in the study. Ficoll-Paque density gradient centrifugation was used to isolate peripheral blood mononuclear cells. Before DNA extraction, CD4+ and CD8+ T cells were sorted with FACS or magnetic beads. TCR beta VDJ combination and CDR3 sequence profiling used genomic DNA as the template. TCR repertoire sequencing was run on an Illumina HiSeq 2000. The published analysis was carried out like this. Repertoire assessment relied on Simpson's diversity index, CDR3 size and DJ length profiles, and TRBV/TRBJ rearrangement plots. The most abundant DNA sequence in the deep sequencing data was defined as the immunodominant clone. CDR3 amino acid sequences were screened for sharing across subjects and compared with published repertoires and the VDJdb database. TCRdb passed the public sequencing reads through fastp at Q25 and MiXCR, retaining productive beta sequences. Identical CDR3 proteins give one entry, which carries the most common genes and DNA. The authors' filters were not applied to this entry. The sample records 150,000 to 200,000 distinct CDR3 sequences, roughly 48% of which are singletons. In total, the top ten clones hold under 1.2% of the sample.

The receptor comes from a human donor in good health. The sequence is built from TRBV20-1 and TRBJ1-4; TRBD1 might be the D gene, on 6 matching bases. Sequenced input: sorted CD4+, CD8+, or CD8+CD57+ T cells (not recorded which) from PBMCs. The CDR3 region: CSARDLWVDSLNEKLFF. The bases are TGCAGTGCTAGAGATCTCTGGGTGGACAGTTTGAATGAAAAACTGTTTTTT.